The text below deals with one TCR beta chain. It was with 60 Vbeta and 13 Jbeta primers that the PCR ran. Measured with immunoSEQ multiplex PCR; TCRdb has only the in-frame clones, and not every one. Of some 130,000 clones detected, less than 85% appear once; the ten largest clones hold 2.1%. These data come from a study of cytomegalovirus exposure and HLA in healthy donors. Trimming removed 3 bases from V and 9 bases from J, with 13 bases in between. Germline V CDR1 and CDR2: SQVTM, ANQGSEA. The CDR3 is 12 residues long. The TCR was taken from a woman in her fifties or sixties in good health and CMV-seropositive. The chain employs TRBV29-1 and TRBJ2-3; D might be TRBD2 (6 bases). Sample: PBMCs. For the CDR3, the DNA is TGCAGCGTTGAGGAGGGGACCCGGACGCAGTATTTT. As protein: CSVEEGTRTQYF.